Each of the 23 T cell receptor beta chains below was sequenced from the same sample in a study of T cell responses to AZD1222 COVID-19 vaccine. Generated by immunoSEQ multiplex PCR, the TCRdb table keeps only in-frame clones and is missing some. The sample contains about 93,000 clones, over 85% of which appear only once. The sequences come from peripheral blood, collected on day 0 of MenACWY control vaccination. The receptor source for this set is an adult in good health.

The chain has TRBV5-1 and TRBJ1-1; a weak D match, TRBD1 (5 bases). The V gene lost 6 bases and the J gene lost 4 bases, with 13 bases spanning the gap. The CDR3 runs 13 residues. From germline, CDR1 is SGHRS and CDR2 YFSETQ. The CDR3 bases are TGCGCCAGCACGAAATGGGGGGGCACTGAAGCTTTCTTT. This codes for CASTKWGGTEAFF. The full variable domain, with the rest looked up from reference TRBV5-1 and TRBJ1-1, is KAGVTQTPRYLIKTRGQQVTLSCSPISGHRSVSWYQQTPGQGLQFLFEYFSETQRNKGNFPGRFSGRQFSNSRSEMNVSTLELGDSALYLCASTKWGGTEAFFGQGTRLTVV.

This chain uses TRBV18 with TRBJ2-5; possible D gene TRBD1, 6 bases. The CDR3 extends over 15 amino acids. Trimming took 0 bases from V and 5 from J, leaving 13 bases between them. CDR1 KGHSH and CDR2 LQKENI come from the germline V gene. The CDR3 reads CASSPPDSGAETQYF. The CDR3 coding sequence is TGTGCCAGCTCACCACCGGACAGTGGCGCTGAGACCCAGTACTTC.

The chain has TRBV5-1 and TRBJ1-2; a weak D match, TRBD1 (5 bases). Germline V gives CDR1 SGHRS, CDR2 YFSETQ. Trimming cost V 3 bases and J 4 bases, with 16 bases left between them. The CDR3 runs to 15 residues. CDR3 in amino acids: CASSSSGLNGYGYTF. The CDR3 coding sequence is TGCGCCAGCAGCTCCTCGGGACTGAATGGCTATGGCTACACCTTC. The variable domain in full, with the rest retrieved from reference TRBV5-1 and TRBJ1-2, is KAGVTQTPRYLIKTRGQQVTLSCSPISGHRSVSWYQQTPGQGLQFLFEYFSETQRNKGNFPGRFSGRQFSNSRSEMNVSTLELGDSALYLCASSSSGLNGYGYTFGSGTRLTVV.

This chain connects TRBV5-1 to TRBJ1-1; D remains unclear. This CDR3 contains 13 residues. The germline V gene encodes CDR1 SGHRS and CDR2 YFSETQ. Trimming removed 1 base at V and 11 bases at J, with 15 bases between. CDR3 region: CASSLSDGVGAFF. In DNA form, the CDR3 reads TGCGCCAGCAGCTTGTCTGACGGGGTGGGCGCTTTCTTT.

The chain couples TRBV11-1 to TRBJ2-6; unclear D gene. Trimming stripped 2 bases from V and 2 bases from J, with 4 bases between. Germline CDR1 SGHAT, CDR2 FQDESV (reference sequence). The CDR3 runs to 14 residues. For the CDR3, the DNA is TGTGCCAGCAGCTTAATGACTGGGGCCAACGTCCTGACTTTC. Protein sequence: CASSLMTGANVLTF.

This chain connects TRBV5-3 to TRBJ1-5, with D unclear. TRBV5-3 is placed among ORFs of uncertain function. Trimming took off 9 bases at V and 0 bases at J, with 13 bases between the two ends. This CDR3 is 14 amino acids long. CDR3 DNA: TGTGCCATACTCTACGGTTATAGCAATCAGCCCCAGCATTTT. Translation gives CAILYGYSNQPQHF.

The chain combines TRBV27 with TRBJ1-5; the D gene is possibly TRBD1 (5 bases). This CDR3 has 15 amino acids. V shed 8 bases and J shed 3 bases, with 17 bases lying between them. Germline V CDR1 and CDR2: MNHEY, SMNVEV (reference sequence). Written as DNA, the CDR3 is TGTGCCAGCCGTCAACCTCCGGGGCTCAATCAGCCCCAGCATTTT. Protein: CASRQPPGLNQPQHF.

The V call is TRBV23-1, the J call TRBJ1-2; D gene ambiguous. TRBV23-1 is an open reading frame whose function is uncertain. This CDR3 region has 15 residues. Trimming removed 8 bases from V and 4 bases from J, with 20 bases in between. The CDR3 sequence is CASGRRDWVAYGYTF. CDR3 nucleotide sequence: TGCGCCAGCGGCCGGAGGGATTGGGTGGCCTATGGCTACACCTTC.

The J gene is TRBJ2-7, the V gene TRBV11-3, with 7 positions matching TRBD2. In germline, CDR1 is SGHNT, CDR2 YENEEA. After removal of 7 bases from V and 1 base from J, the junction contained 7 bases not matched to a gene. There are 14 residues in the CDR3. The CDR3 region is CASTLGGFSYEQYF. The CDR3 bases are TGTGCCAGCACCCTGGGAGGGTTTTCCTACGAGCAGTACTTC.

This chain uses TRBV4-1 with TRBJ1-5, with TRBD1 matching over 8 bases. The CDR3 loop spans 16 amino acids. The germline CDR1 and CDR2 sequences are MGHRA and YSYEKL. The junction had 5 bases not matched to a gene; V was cut back by 0 bases and J by 4 bases. CDR3 sequence reads: CASSQDPRQGNQPQHF. The CDR3 DNA sequence: TGCGCCAGCAGCCAAGACCCCCGACAGGGGAATCAGCCCCAGCATTTT.

This chain joins TRBV24-1 and TRBJ2-5; 9 nucleotides line up with TRBD1. The length of the CDR3 is 15 residues. V lost 3 bases, J lost 4 bases, and 5 bases stayed unmatched. CDR1 and CDR2 (germline): KGHDR, SFDVKD. CDR3 loop: CATSDRGDRAETQYF. As DNA, the CDR3 is TGTGCCACCAGTGATCGAGGGGACAGGGCAGAGACCCAGTACTTC.

The gene calls are TRBV7-8 and TRBJ1-4; TRBD1 matches at 7 bases. The CDR3 is 15 residues long. With V trimmed by 6 bases and J by 8 bases, 12 bases remained unmatched. Germline loops: CDR1 SGHVS, CDR2 FQNEAQ. This CDR3 is CASRLTGQGVEKLFF. The DNA of the CDR3 is TGTGCCAGCAGATTAACGGGGCAGGGGGTGGAAAAACTGTTTTTT.

V usage is TRBV19 and J usage is TRBJ2-2; tentatively, D is TRBD1 (5 bases). Germline lookup yields CDR1 LNHDA and CDR2 SQIVND (reference sequence). V shed 5 bases and J shed 0 bases, with 10 bases lying between them. The CDR3 is made up of 15 amino acids. The CDR3 spells CASSLDNSNTGELFF. Written as DNA, the CDR3 is TGTGCCAGTAGTCTGGACAACTCGAACACCGGGGAGCTGTTTTTT. Looking up the rest from reference TRBV19 and TRBJ2-2 gives the full variable domain: DGGITQSPKYLFRKEGQNVTLSCEQNLNHDAMYWYRQDPGQGLRLIYYSQIVNDFQKGDIAEGYSVSREKKESFPLTVTSAQKNPTAFYLCASSLDNSNTGELFFGEGSRLTVL.

V and J are TRBV19 and TRBJ1-5; D is ambiguous. V shed 3 bases and J shed 0 bases, with 9 bases lying between them. The V gene's germline CDR1 is LNHDA and CDR2 SQIVND (reference sequence). This CDR3 has 15 residues. CDR3 DNA sequence: TGTGCCAGTAGTATCTCCGCGAATAGCAATCAGCCCCAGCATTTT. Its translation: CASSISANSNQPQHF.

The V call is TRBV5-6, the J call TRBJ1-5; D gene uncertain. Trimming took off 1 base at V and 2 bases at J, with 10 bases between the two ends. CDR3 length equals 15 residues. CDR1 is SGHDT, CDR2 YYEEEE, per germline. The CDR3 protein is CASSLWVGGNQPQHF. Written as DNA, the CDR3 is TGTGCCAGCAGCTTGTGGGTCGGGGGCAATCAGCCCCAGCATTTT.

The rearrangement links TRBV28 to TRBJ2-7; the D gene is possibly TRBD1 (6 bases). V was trimmed by 5 bases and J by 1 base, leaving 9 bases between them. Germline CDR1 reads MDHEN; CDR2 reads SYDVKM. The length of the CDR3 is 13 residues. The CDR3 protein is CASSPGQSYEQYF. The CDR3 DNA follows: TGTGCCAGCAGTCCTGGACAGTCCTACGAGCAGTACTTC.

The chain uses TRBV6-4 and TRBJ2-2; 9 bases fit TRBD2. Germline CDR1 MRHNA, CDR2 SNTAGT. V was pared by 2 bases and J by 7 bases, with 5 bases of the junction left unmatched. This CDR3 spans 15 amino acids. The CDR3 bases are TGTGCCAGCAGTGACCGCGGGGGGGCCCTCGGGGAGCTGTTTTTT. Translated, it gives CASSDRGGALGELFF.

The chain recombines TRBV7-2 with TRBJ2-2; D remains ambiguous. Between the trimmed V and J ends, which lost 3 bases and 5 bases, there was a span of 10 bases. This CDR3 contains 14 residues. The germline CDR1 and CDR2 sequences are SGHTA and FQGNSA. The chain's CDR3 is CASSFPGRTGELFF. CDR3 bases: TGTGCCAGCAGCTTCCCTGGTAGGACCGGGGAGCTGTTTTTT.

This sequence joins TRBV9 and TRBJ1-2, with D uncertain. Looked up from germline, CDR1 is SGDLS and CDR2 is YYNGEE. With 0 bases removed from V and 2 bases from J, the gap between germline ends came to 5 bases. The CDR3 sequence is 13 residues long. CDR3 nucleotide sequence: TGTGCCAGCAGCGTAGGATCCAACTATGGCTACACCTTC. It is translated as CASSVGSNYGYTF.

This clone was picked up a small number of times. V usage is TRBV12-3 or TRBV12-4 and J usage is TRBJ2-2; D is unresolved. Trimming cost V 7 bases and J 1 base, with 7 bases left between them. The CDR3 covers 13 residues. The CDR3 nucleotides read TGTGCCAGCACAGCGCGGAACACCGGGGAGCTGTTTTTT. It codes for CASTARNTGELFF.

The chain couples TRBV5-3 to TRBJ2-2; D remains unclear. TRBV5-3 is identified as an open reading frame with a role that is uncertain. The CDR3 runs to 14 residues. V lost 2 bases and J lost 5, with 10 bases in between. The CDR3 loop reads CARSFVMGTGELFF. CDR3 nucleotides: TGTGCCAGAAGCTTCGTTATGGGGACCGGGGAGCTGTTTTTT.

The chain employs TRBV19 and TRBJ1-2; D perhaps matches TRBD1 (6 bases). Germline V gene sequence: CDR1 LNHDA, CDR2 SQIVND (reference sequence). CDR3 size: 14 residues. V dropped 8 bases and J dropped 0 bases, with 13 bases sitting between them. This CDR3 is CASYRAPPNYGYTF. The CDR3 bases are TGTGCCAGTTACAGGGCCCCCCCTAACTATGGCTACACCTTC.

The V and J genes are TRBV5-1 and TRBJ1-3; TRBD1 matches 10 bases. This CDR3 comprises 15 residues. V dropped 4 bases and J dropped 3; count of bases not matched to a gene: 4. CDR1 and CDR2 from the germline V gene are SGHRS and YFSETQ. The CDR3 spells CASSPGQGNGNTIYF. The CDR3 DNA reads as TGCGCCAGCAGCCCGGGACAGGGGAATGGAAACACCATATATTTT.